A single sample gave rise to the 26 T cell receptor beta chains below, sequenced in a study of T cells in Graves' hyperthyroidism and ophthalmopathy. From RNA transcripts, TCR beta CDR3 regions were amplified. HTBI primers were employed in a first-round RT-PCR of the TCR CDR3. In TCRdb, the multiplex PCR reads were re-called with MiXCR into one record per CDR3 protein. The profile shows approximately 360,000 distinct CDR3 sequences, 20% to 25% of them singletons. The sample consisted of blood. These receptors were taken from a man aged 50 to 60 with Graves' hyperthyroidism.

The table lists this clonotype with many counts. The chain has TRBV30 and TRBJ2-1; tentatively, D is TRBD1 or TRBD2 (5 bases each). The CDR3 length is 12 residues. CDR1 is GTSNPN and CDR2 is SVGIG in the germline V gene (reference sequence). The V end lost 8 bases, the J end lost 7 bases, and 15 bases lay between the germline ends. In DNA, the CDR3 is TGTGCCGGGACCCCAGGGTTGAATGAGCAGTTCTTC. This codes for CAGTPGLNEQFF. The complete variable domain, with remaining parts taken from reference TRBV30 and TRBJ2-1, reads SQTIHQWPATLVQPVGSPLSLECTVEGTSNPNLYWYRQAAGRGLQLLFYSVGIGQISSEVPQNLSASRPQDRQFILSSKKLLLSDSGFYLCAGTPGLNEQFFGPGTRLTVL.

This clonotype was observed a handful of times. This CDR3 is missing its conserved last phenylalanine or tryptophan, likely due to a read error. The chain uses TRBV7-2 and TRBJ2-1, with a tentative D call TRBD2 (6 bases). Looked up from germline, CDR1 is SGHTA and CDR2 is FQGNSA. The V and J ends lost 5 bases and 0 bases respectively, with 11 bases between them. This CDR3 contains 15 residues. CDR3 region: CASSLTSNSYNEQFS. The CDR3 bases are TGTGCCAGCAGCCTGACTAGTAACTCCTACAATGAGCAGTTCTCC.

The chain recombines TRBV19 with TRBJ1-2; D not resolved. This CDR3 is 14 amino acids long. The V end lost 2 bases, the J end lost 4 bases, and 11 bases lay between the germline ends. Germline V gene data show CDR1 as LNHDA and CDR2 as SQIVND (reference sequence). CDR3 coding DNA: TGTGCCAGTAGTATACCCGGGATCCGCTATGGCTACACCTTC. This sequence encodes CASSIPGIRYGYTF.

The table lists this clonotype with a few counts. This chain connects TRBV20-1 to TRBJ1-4; D not certain. Trimming shortened V by 6 bases and J by 8 bases, and 19 bases separated the two germline ends. Germline-derived CDR1 and CDR2 are DFQATT and SNEGSKA (reference sequence). This CDR3 has 14 amino acids. The CDR3 DNA is TGCAGTGCCCGGCCCCGAGCCATGGGGGAAAAACTGTTTTTT. This translates into CSARPRAMGEKLFF.

The chain combines TRBV2 with TRBJ2-2; the D is unclear. This CDR3 spans 15 amino acids. Trimming cost V 4 bases and J 0 bases, with 9 bases left between them. Per germline, CDR1 SNHLY and CDR2 FYNNEI. CDR3 in DNA: TGTGCCAGCAGTGGGAACAGAGCGAACACCGGGGAGCTGTTTTTT. Residues: CASSGNRANTGELFF.

This chain joins TRBV27 and TRBJ2-2; D unresolved. CDR1 is MNHEY and CDR2 is SMNVEV in the germline V gene (reference sequence). V was shortened by 1 base and J by 3 bases, with 6 bases between the two germline ends. This CDR3 is built from 14 residues. CDR3 sequence: CASSLWGYTGELFF. Written as DNA, the CDR3 is TGTGCCAGCAGTTTATGGGGATACACCGGGGAGCTGTTTTTT.

CDR3 amino acids: CASSQPGGNRYEQYF. CDR3 sequence (DNA): TGCGCCAGCAGCCAACCAGGGGGCAACAGATACGAGCAGTACTTC. The V call is TRBV4-1, the J call TRBJ2-7, with 8 bases matching TRBD1. In germline, CDR1 is MGHRA, CDR2 YSYEKL. J was trimmed by 4 bases and V by 2 bases; bases with no gene match: 7. The CDR3 runs to 15 residues.

This clonotype has more than one count but fewer than ten. The chain has TRBV7-3 and TRBJ2-3; 13 nucleotides match TRBD2. V gave up 5 bases and J gave up 8 bases; unmatched junction bases: 10. Germline assignment: CDR1 SGHTA and CDR2 FQGTGA. The CDR3 length is 16 residues. The chain's CDR3 is CASSVTGTSGIGTQYF. CDR3 nucleotides: TGTGCCAGCAGCGTTACCGGGACTAGCGGGATTGGTACGCAGTATTTT.

This clonotype was picked up a small number of times. This CDR3 reads CSAREYSEQYF. DNA of the CDR3: TGCAGTGCTAGGGAGTATAGCGAGCAGTACTTC. The chain couples TRBV20-1 to TRBJ2-7; D uncertain. Between the trimmed V and J ends, which lost 3 bases and 6 bases, there was a span of 9 bases. Germline lookup yields CDR1 DFQATT and CDR2 SNEGSKA (reference sequence). The CDR3 is 11 residues long.

At least ten counts were recorded for this clonotype. The chain carries TRBV28 and TRBJ2-1, with a possible D match to TRBD1 (5 bases). Trimming took off 4 bases at V and 5 bases at J, with 15 bases between the two ends. Germline CDR1 reads MDHEN; CDR2 reads SYDVKM. The CDR3 is 15 amino acids. This chain's CDR3 is CASSSIERQNNEQFF. In DNA, the CDR3 is TGTGCCAGCAGTTCCATCGAAAGACAGAACAATGAGCAGTTCTTC.

Concerning this clonotype: A junction end diverges from the germline sequence, so it may reflect a read error. The CDR3: CASNLRGENTGAFF. CDR3 coding DNA: TGTGCCAGCAACCTCAGAGGGGAGAACACTGGAGCTTTCTTT. V gene TRBV6-2 or TRBV6-3 combines with J gene TRBJ1-1, with a possible D match to TRBD1 (5 bases). Germline-derived CDR1 and CDR2 are MNHEY and SVGEGT. The CDR3 has 14 amino acids.

The chain carries TRBV5-1 and TRBJ1-1; D perhaps matches TRBD1 (5 bases). The CDR3 has 14 amino acids. Per germline, CDR1 SGHRS and CDR2 YFSETQ. Trimming left V 0 bases short and J 3 bases short, with 9 bases between. DNA of the CDR3: TGCGCCAGCAGCTTGGAGGGGCAGGACACTGAAGCTTTCTTT. It encodes CASSLEGQDTEAFF.

The rearrangement uses TRBV6-1 and TRBJ1-5; 8 positions agree with TRBD1. There are 15 residues in the CDR3. J was trimmed by 6 bases and V by 3 bases; bases with no gene match: 7. The V gene's germline CDR1 is MNHNS and CDR2 SASEGT. CDR3 sequence (DNA): TGTGCCAGCAGTGAGAGGGACAGGACGGCTCAGCCCCAGCATTTT. Translating gives CASSERDRTAQPQHF.

V and J are TRBV3-1 and TRBJ2-7, with D unresolved. V lost 1 base, J lost 4 bases, and 2 bases lay in between. The CDR3 has 11 residues. Looked up from germline, CDR1 is LGHDT and CDR2 is YNNKEL (reference sequence). The CDR3 loop reads CASSQVYEQYF. Here the CDR3 DNA reads TGTGCCAGCAGCCAAGTATACGAGCAGTACTTC.

V is TRBV28 and J is TRBJ1-5; TRBD1 agrees at 8 bases. This CDR3 region has 16 residues. The J segment lost 11 bases and the V segment lost 5 bases, leaving 17 bases of the junction unmatched. CDR1 and CDR2 (germline): MDHEN, SYDVKM. In nucleotides, the CDR3 is TGTGCCAGCAGTCTAAGTCGGACAGGGTACTTTATGGCCCAGCATTTT. Translated: CASSLSRTGYFMAQHF.

This clonotype was observed many times. This rearrangement joins TRBV7-6 to TRBJ2-1; 11 bases align to TRBD2. J gave up 8 bases and V 0 bases, and 3 bases lay outside the gene matches. The CDR3 has 15 amino acids. From germline, CDR1 is SGHVS and CDR2 FNYEAQ. CDR3: CASSLALAGVDEQFF. DNA of the CDR3: TGTGCCAGCAGCTTAGCACTAGCGGGAGTGGATGAGCAGTTCTTC.

The J gene is TRBJ2-5, the V gene TRBV27, with unresolved D. The CDR3 sequence is 14 residues long. From germline, CDR1 is MNHEY and CDR2 SMNVEV (reference sequence). V was shortened by 8 bases and J by 5 bases, with 18 bases between the two germline ends. The CDR3 is CASGLTMYGETQYF. For the CDR3, the DNA is TGTGCCAGCGGCCTCACGATGTACGGTGAGACCCAGTACTTC.

This clonotype was seen at least ten times. The chain links TRBV2 to TRBJ1-4, with D uncertain. CDR1 and CDR2 from the germline V gene are SNHLY and FYNNEI. The CDR3 has 12 residues. The germline V and J ends were trimmed by 4 bases and 8 bases, with 8 bases remaining between them. The CDR3 region is CASSVQGEKLFF. CDR3 nucleotides: TGTGCCAGCAGTGTTCAAGGGGAAAAACTGTTTTTT.

The sample holds many counts of this clonotype. The J gene is TRBJ2-3, the V gene TRBV5-1, with 8 positions matching TRBD1. Germline-derived CDR1 and CDR2 are SGHRS and YFSETQ. V trimming: 4 bases; J trimming: 1 base; junction bases outside the gene matches: 5. The CDR3 is 15 amino acids. This CDR3 is CASSIPQGGTDTQYF. The CDR3 nucleotides read TGCGCCAGCAGCATACCACAGGGGGGCACAGATACGCAGTATTTT.

The chain couples TRBV7-8 to TRBJ1-1; TRBD1 is a possible D gene (6 bases). The CDR3 loop spans 13 amino acids. The V gene's germline CDR1 is SGHVS and CDR2 FQNEAQ. V was pared by 3 bases and J by 4 bases, with 9 bases between. The CDR3 protein is CASSFTGSTEAFF. The DNA of the CDR3 is TGTGCCAGCAGCTTTACAGGGAGCACTGAAGCTTTCTTT.

The chain is built from TRBV2 and TRBJ2-7; D is possibly TRBD1 (8 bases). Trimming took off 7 bases at V and 2 bases at J, with 15 bases between the two ends. CDR3 length: 14 residues. Germline V CDR1 and CDR2: SNHLY, FYNNEI. The CDR3 region is CASKRQGTTYEQYF. The CDR3 DNA follows: TGTGCCAGCAAAAGACAGGGGACTACCTACGAGCAGTACTTC.

Of note for this clonotype: A much larger clonotype is one base distant, so this may be a read error. The gene calls are TRBV27 and TRBJ2-1; D gene unclear. This CDR3 has 12 residues. The V gene's germline CDR1 is MNHEY and CDR2 SMNVEV (reference sequence). CDR3 sequence: CASSDRYNGQFF. DNA for the CDR3: TGTGCCAGCAGTGATCGGTACAATGGGCAGTTCTTC.

This clonotype has at least ten counts. V is TRBV5-1 and J is TRBJ2-3, with a possible D match to TRBD1 (5 bases). CDR3 length: 14 amino acids. The germline gives CDR1 SGHRS, CDR2 YFSETQ. Trimming took off 4 bases at V and 3 bases at J, with 12 bases between the two ends. The CDR3 is CASSHLTETDTQYF. For the CDR3, the DNA is TGCGCCAGCAGCCATCTGACAGAAACAGATACGCAGTATTTT.

In this sample, this clonotype turned up a few times. The chain uses TRBV11-2 and TRBJ1-3; tentatively, D is TRBD1 (6 bases). The CDR3 totals 16 residues. The ends were cut back, 6 bases at V and 0 bases at J, with 15 bases in the middle. Germline V gives CDR1 SGHAT, CDR2 FQNNGV. CDR3 in DNA: TGTGCCAGCAGTTCAGGGGACCGACACTCTGGAAACACCATATATTTT. The encoded protein is CASSSGDRHSGNTIYF.

The chain carries TRBV27 and TRBJ2-1; 14 nucleotides line up with TRBD2. Germline CDR1 MNHEY, CDR2 SMNVEV (reference sequence). The CDR3 has 17 amino acids. The junction had 9 bases not matched to a gene; V was cut back by 6 bases and J by 5 bases. This CDR3 is CASSPGLAGGPNNEQFF. The CDR3 DNA is TGTGCCAGCAGCCCTGGACTAGCGGGAGGCCCTAACAATGAGCAGTTCTTC.

In this sample, this clonotype turned up a few times. This chain uses TRBV6-1 with TRBJ2-2; 9 bases match TRBD2. The CDR3 length is 15 residues. V lost 8 bases and J lost 7; bases outside the gene matches: 11. Germline V gene sequence: CDR1 MNHNS, CDR2 SASEGT. CDR3 region: CASARPGAGGGELFF. Written as DNA, the CDR3 is TGTGCCAGCGCCCGACCAGGAGCGGGAGGCGGGGAGCTGTTTTTT.